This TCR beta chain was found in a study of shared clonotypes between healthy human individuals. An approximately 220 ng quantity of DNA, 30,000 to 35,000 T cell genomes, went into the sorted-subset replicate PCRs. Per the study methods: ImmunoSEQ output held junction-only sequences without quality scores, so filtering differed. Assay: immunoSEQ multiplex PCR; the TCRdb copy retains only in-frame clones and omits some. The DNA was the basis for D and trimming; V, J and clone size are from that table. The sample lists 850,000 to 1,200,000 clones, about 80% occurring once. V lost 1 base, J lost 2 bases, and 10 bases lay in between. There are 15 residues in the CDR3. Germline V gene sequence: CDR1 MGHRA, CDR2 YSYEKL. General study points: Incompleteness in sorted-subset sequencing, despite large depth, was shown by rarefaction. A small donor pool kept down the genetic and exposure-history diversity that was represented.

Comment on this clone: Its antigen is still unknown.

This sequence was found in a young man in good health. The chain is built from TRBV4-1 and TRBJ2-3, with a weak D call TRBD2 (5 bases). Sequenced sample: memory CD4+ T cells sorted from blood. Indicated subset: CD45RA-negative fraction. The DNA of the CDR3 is TGCGCCAGCAGCCAAGTTGAGCGGATCACAGATACGCAGTATTTT. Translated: CASSQVERITDTQYF.